Below, one T cell receptor beta chain is given with its context. This clonotype appeared a few times. No antigen is known for it. Per-base quality was not reported, and no clone a single base away is much larger than it. This sample is drawn from a study of early T cells in non-severe SARS-CoV-2 infection (dated by TCRdb to about 2021). For the study in its entirety: TCR sequencing used bulk RNA from unsorted whole blood, so alpha and beta chains could not be paired.

The library was built by means of 5' RACE. The sequencer listed for this sample is NextSeq 500. Unique molecular identifiers were attached to individual cDNA molecules in the TCR library protocol so that sequencing error and PCR bias could be corrected. Sequencing covered both TCR alpha and beta chains, and within each sample the abundances of alpha and beta sequences were tightly co-correlated. In the authors' own workflow: Decombinator V4 was used to perform V gene, J gene and CDR3 annotation of TCR sequences. TCRs were defined as expanded if a significant change between any two time points was detected under a Poisson model with p below 0.0001. TCR abundances were normalised to the total number of TCRs sequenced per sample and were expressed as counts per million. MAIT TCRs were defined by TRAV1-2 paired with TRAJ12, TRAJ20 or TRAJ33, and iNKT TCRs by TRAV10 paired with TRAJ18. VDJdb, accessed 1 November 2021, was searched for CMV, EBV and SARS-CoV-2 annotated TCRs, excluding TCRs annotated for multiple antigens. TCRdb itself trimmed the public reads at Q25 with fastp, ran MiXCR and retained productive beta chains. Identical CDR3 proteins give one entry, which carries the most common genes and DNA. None of the V and J calls come from the authors' own analysis; TCRdb made them. Recorded for this sample are tens of thousands of distinct CDR3 sequences; less than 9.5% of them occurred a single time. The ten largest clones capture about an eighth of the sample.

The research as a whole found: VDJdb matching was skewed toward anti-spike CD8 responses and likely underestimated virus-specific expansions by missing private and CD4 specificities.

V loses 5 bases of germline sequence and J loses 7 bases, and the interval between the two ends is 18 bases. The CDR3 runs 16 residues from the cysteine to the phenylalanine. Only CDR3 DNA is held: 48 bases, read in frame from base 1. For CDR1 and CDR2, the germline V gene (reference sequence) lists PRHDT and FYEKMQ. This was a case-control study nested in a cohort of healthcare workers in London, UK, who had nasopharyngeal swab PCR tests and blood samples taken every week. Healthcare workers were recruited between 23 and 31 March 2020, during the week of the UK lockdown, and were followed weekly for up to about 15 weeks.

The sequence joins TRBV13 to TRBJ1-6; the D gene identity is not certain. Sequencing was performed on whole blood, taken at baseline. This TCR was sampled from an adult who was a healthcare worker with PCR-confirmed SARS-CoV-2 infection or an uninfected control (not recorded which). The nucleotide sequence is TGTGCCAGCAGCGCCTACATTGGAGGGTCCAATTCACCCCTCCACTTT. The resulting protein is CASSAYIGGSNSPLHF.